Below, one T cell receptor (beta chain) is given with its context. Its target is not known. The same CDR3 arises from other DNA sequences in this sample as well. This record belongs to a study of beta chain features in type 1 diabetes. For the study at large: Patients did not differ from healthy donors in age, gender or cell yield. Study-level findings and limits: The study found fewer insertions and more deletions at VDJ junctions in type 1 diabetes patients. Amplification by PCR could prefer shorter templates, with the same effect in patients and controls. Moderately but significantly shorter TCRB CDR3s were found in Type 1 diabetes patients in all four CD4+ subsets.

Germline trimming cut 4 bases from V and 4 bases from J; bases unmatched to any gene: 4. The CDR3 is 16 amino acids. Germline CDR1 SGDLS, CDR2 YYNGEE. Cell sorting via CD45RO/CCR7/CD25/CD127/CD95/CD27 was performed to obtain CD4+ naive, central memory, regulatory and stem cell-like memory cells. Sequencing targeted expressed TCRB transcripts, as all isolated RNA had been reverse transcribed. Sequencing was performed with immunoSEQ multiplex PCR; in TCRdb, only in-frame clones are kept and a portion is missing. The table includes about 400,000 clones, around an eighth detected once. This chain uses TRBV9 with TRBJ2-2, with 13 bases that match TRBD2. The TCR comes from a woman between 18 and 30 years old with type 1 diabetes. The sequencing sample was made of naive CD4+ T cells from blood. Written as DNA, the CDR3 is TGTGCCAGCAGCAGAGGACTAGCGGGGGTCACCGGGGAGCTGTTTTTT. Protein: CASSRGLAGVTGELFF. The full variable domain, its missing parts supplied by reference TRBV9 and TRBJ2-2, is DSGVTQTPKHLITATGQRVTLRCSPRSGDLSVYWYQQSLDQGLQFLIQYYNGEERAKGNILERFSAQQFPDLHSELNLSSLELGDSALYFCASSRGLAGVTGELFFGEGSRLTVL.